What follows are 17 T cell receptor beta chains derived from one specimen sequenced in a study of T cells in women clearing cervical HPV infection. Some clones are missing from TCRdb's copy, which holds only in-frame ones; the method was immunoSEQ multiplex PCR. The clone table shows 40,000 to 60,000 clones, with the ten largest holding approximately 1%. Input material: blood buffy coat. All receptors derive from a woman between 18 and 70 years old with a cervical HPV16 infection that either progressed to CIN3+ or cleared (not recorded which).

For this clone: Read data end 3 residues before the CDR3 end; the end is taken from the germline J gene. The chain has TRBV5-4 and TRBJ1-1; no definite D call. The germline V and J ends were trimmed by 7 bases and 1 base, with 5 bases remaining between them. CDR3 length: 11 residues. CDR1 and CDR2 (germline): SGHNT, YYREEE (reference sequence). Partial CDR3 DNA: TGTGCCAGCTTCCGGAACACTGAA. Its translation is CASFRNTE. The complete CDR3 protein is CASFRNTEAFF.

The CDR3 loop is CATSSGQGSDTQYF. Partial CDR3 DNA: TGTGCCACCAGCAGTGGACAGGGTTCAGATACG. This chain joins TRBV15 and TRBJ2-3; 8 positions agree with TRBD1. The read ends 3 residues early relative to the CDR3; the germline J gene fills the gap. The CDR3 is made up of 14 amino acids. Germline V CDR1 and CDR2: LNHNV, YYDKDF (reference sequence). The V segment lost 3 bases and the J segment 4 bases; nucleotides outside the gene matches: 3.

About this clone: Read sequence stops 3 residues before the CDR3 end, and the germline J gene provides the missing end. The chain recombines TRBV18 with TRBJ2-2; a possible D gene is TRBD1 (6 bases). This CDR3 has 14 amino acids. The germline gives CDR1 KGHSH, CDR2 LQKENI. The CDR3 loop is CASSPSGASEKLFF. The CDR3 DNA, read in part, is TGTGCCAGCTCACCGTCAGGGGCGAGCGAAAAG.

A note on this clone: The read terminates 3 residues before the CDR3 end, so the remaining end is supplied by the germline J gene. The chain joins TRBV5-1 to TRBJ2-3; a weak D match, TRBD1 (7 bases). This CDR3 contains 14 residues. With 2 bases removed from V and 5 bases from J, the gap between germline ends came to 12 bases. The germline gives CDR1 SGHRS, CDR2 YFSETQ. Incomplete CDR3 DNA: TGCGCCAGCAGCTTCAGGGGGGCAAGAGATACG. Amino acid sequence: CASSFRGARDT. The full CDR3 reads CASSFRGARDTQYF.

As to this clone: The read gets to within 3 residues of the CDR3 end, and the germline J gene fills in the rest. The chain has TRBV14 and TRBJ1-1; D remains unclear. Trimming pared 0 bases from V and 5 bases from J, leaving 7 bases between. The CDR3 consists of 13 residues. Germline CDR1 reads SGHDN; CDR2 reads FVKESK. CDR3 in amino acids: CASSQDSMTEAFF. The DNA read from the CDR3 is TGTGCCAGCAGCCAAGATAGTATGACTGAA.

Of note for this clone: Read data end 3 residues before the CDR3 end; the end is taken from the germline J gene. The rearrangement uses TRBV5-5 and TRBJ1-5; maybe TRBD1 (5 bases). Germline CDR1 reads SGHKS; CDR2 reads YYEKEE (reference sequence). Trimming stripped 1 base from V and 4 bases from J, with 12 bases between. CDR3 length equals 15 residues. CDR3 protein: CASSLSRGRNQPQHF. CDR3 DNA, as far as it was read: TGTGCCAGCAGCTTGAGTAGGGGAAGGAATCAGCCC.

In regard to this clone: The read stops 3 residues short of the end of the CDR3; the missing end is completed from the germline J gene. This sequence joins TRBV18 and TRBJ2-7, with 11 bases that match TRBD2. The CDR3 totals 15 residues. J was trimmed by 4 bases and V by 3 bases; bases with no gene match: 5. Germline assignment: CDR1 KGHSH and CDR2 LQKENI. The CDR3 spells CASSPSSGGRYEQYF. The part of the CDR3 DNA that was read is TGTGCCAGCTCACCGTCTAGCGGGGGGCGGTACGAG.

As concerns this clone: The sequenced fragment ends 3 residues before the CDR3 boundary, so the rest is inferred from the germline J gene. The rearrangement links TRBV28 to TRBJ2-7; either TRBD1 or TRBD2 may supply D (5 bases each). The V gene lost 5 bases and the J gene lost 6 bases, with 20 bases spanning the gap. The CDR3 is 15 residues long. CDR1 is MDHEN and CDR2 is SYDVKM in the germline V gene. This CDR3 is CASSPGPTTEGEQYF. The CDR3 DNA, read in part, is TGTGCCAGCAGTCCAGGGCCCACAACTGAGGGCGAG. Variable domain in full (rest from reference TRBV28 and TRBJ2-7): DVKVTQSSRYLVKRTGEKVFLECVQDMDHENMFWYRQDPGLGLRLIYFSYDVKMKEKGDIPEGYSVSREKKERFSLILESASTNQTSMYLCASSPGPTTEGEQYFGPGTRLTVT.

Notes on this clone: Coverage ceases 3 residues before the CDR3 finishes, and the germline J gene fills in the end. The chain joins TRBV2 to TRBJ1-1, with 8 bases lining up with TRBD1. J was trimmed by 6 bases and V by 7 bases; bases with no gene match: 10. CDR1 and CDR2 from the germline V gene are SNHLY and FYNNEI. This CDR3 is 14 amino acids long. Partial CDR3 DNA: TGTGCCAGCAATACTCTACAGGGGGACGCTGAA. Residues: CASNTLQGDAE. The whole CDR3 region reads CASNTLQGDAEAFF.

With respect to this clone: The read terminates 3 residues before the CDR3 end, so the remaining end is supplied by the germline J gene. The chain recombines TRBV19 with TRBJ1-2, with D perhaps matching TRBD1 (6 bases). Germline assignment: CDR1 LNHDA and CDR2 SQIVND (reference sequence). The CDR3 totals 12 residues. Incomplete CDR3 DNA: TGTGCCAGTAGTATCAGGGGTGGAGAC. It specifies CASSIRGGD. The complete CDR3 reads CASSIRGGDYTF.

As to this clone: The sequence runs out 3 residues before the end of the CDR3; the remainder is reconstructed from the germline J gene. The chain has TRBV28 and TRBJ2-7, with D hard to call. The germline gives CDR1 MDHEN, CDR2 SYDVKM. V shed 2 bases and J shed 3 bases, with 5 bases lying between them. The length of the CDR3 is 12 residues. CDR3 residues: CASSLAHYEQYF. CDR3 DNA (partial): TGTGCCAGCAGTTTAGCGCACTACGAG.

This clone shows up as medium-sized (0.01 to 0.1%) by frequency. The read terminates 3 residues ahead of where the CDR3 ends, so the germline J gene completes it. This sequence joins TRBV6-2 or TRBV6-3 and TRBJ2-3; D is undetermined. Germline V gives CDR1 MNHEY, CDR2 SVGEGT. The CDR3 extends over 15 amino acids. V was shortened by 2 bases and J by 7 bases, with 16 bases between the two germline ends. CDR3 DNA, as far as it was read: TGTGCCAGCAGTTACGGGCCTATGACCGCTCATACG. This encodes CASSYGPMTAHT. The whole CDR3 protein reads CASSYGPMTAHTQYF.

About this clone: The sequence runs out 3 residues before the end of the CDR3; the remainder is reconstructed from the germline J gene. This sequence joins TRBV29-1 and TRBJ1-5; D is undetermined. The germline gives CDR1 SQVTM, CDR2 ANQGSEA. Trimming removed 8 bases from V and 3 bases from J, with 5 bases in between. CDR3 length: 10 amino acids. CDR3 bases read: TGCAGCCCAAACAATCAGCCC. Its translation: CSPNNQP. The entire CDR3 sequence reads CSPNNQPQHF.

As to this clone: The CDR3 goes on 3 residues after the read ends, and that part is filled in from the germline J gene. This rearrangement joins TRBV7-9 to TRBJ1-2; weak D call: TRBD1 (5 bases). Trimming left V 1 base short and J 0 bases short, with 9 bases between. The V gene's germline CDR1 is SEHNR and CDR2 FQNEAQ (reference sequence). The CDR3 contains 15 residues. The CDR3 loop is CASSLVAGTNYGYTF. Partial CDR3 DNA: TGTGCCAGCAGCTTAGTGGCAGGGACTAACTATGGC.

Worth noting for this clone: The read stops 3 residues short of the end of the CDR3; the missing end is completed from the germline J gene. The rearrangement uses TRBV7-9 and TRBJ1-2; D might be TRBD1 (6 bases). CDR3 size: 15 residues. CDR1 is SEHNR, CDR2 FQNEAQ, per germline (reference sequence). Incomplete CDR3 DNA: TGTGCCAGCAGCTTATTGCAGTGGGACAACTACGAC. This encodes CASSLLQWDNYD. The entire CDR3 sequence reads CASSLLQWDNYDYTF.

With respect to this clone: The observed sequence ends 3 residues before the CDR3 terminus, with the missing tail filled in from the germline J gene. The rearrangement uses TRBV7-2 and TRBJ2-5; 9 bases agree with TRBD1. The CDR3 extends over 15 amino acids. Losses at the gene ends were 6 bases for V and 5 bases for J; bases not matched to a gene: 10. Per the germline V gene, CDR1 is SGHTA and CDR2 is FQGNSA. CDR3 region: CASSTNRGRVETQYF. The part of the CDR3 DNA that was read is TGTGCCAGCAGTACGAACAGGGGGCGCGTGGAGACC.

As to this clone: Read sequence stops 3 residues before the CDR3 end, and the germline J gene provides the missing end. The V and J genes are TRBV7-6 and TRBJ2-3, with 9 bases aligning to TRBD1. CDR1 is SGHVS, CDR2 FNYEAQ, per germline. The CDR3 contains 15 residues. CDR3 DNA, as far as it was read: TGTGCCAGCAGCAAATGGACAGGGGAGGGTCAGCCG. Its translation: CASSKWTGEGQP. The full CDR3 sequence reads CASSKWTGEGQPQYF.